The 27 T cell receptor beta chains listed next were all sequenced from one sample in a study of blood T cell repertoires in COVID-19. TCRdb's table, derived via immunoSEQ multiplex PCR, lists solely in-frame clones and lacks some. The sample shows under 20,000 clones, roughly 80% of them seen only once. The sample comprised peripheral blood. Receptors were obtained from a man older than 75 with acute or convalescent COVID-19.

This clone was counted only a few times. V and J are TRBV12-5 and TRBJ2-5, with TRBD1 matching 8 bases. The CDR3 has 18 residues. Germline lookup yields CDR1 LGHNT and CDR2 FRNRAP. The V segment lost 7 bases and the J segment 0 bases; nucleotides outside the gene matches: 16. CDR3 protein: CASVHRGQDIRYQETQYF. CDR3 sequence (DNA): TGTGCTAGTGTCCACAGGGGACAGGATATAAGGTACCAAGAGACCCAGTACTTC.

The chain has TRBV6-5 and TRBJ1-2; no reliable D call. The V and J ends lost 8 bases and 5 bases respectively, with 18 bases between them. The CDR3 contains 14 residues. In germline, CDR1 is MNHEY, CDR2 SVGAGI. The CDR3 DNA reads as TGTGCCAGCCAGCTTTCGGACGGAGGATATGGCTACACCTTC. Its protein product is CASQLSDGGYGYTF.

The chain employs TRBV13 and TRBJ1-2, with 8 bases identical to TRBD1. This CDR3 is built from 15 residues. CDR1 and CDR2 from the germline V gene are PRHDT and FYEKMQ (reference sequence). With 0 bases clipped from V and 8 bases from J, the junction kept 8 bases outside the gene matches. The CDR3 loop is CASSLGDRAERGYTF. CDR3 nucleotide sequence: TGTGCCAGCAGCTTAGGGGACAGGGCCGAGAGGGGCTACACCTTC.

CDR3: CASSFPGTGEETQYF. Written as DNA, the CDR3 is TGCGCCAGCAGCTTCCCCGGGACAGGGGAAGAGACCCAGTACTTC. The chain links TRBV5-1 to TRBJ2-5; 10 bases agree with TRBD1. V lost 2 bases to trimming and J lost 3 bases; unmatched junction nucleotides: 4. CDR3 length: 15 amino acids. Germline CDR1 and CDR2: SGHRS and YFSETQ.

This clone was detected only a few times. The rearrangement uses TRBV24-1 and TRBJ1-2; TRBD1 aligns across 7 bases. V shed 7 bases, J shed 7 bases, and the junction held 5 bases outside the gene matches. The CDR3 has 12 amino acids. The germline CDR1 and CDR2 sequences are KGHDR and SFDVKD. The chain's CDR3 is CATRGQAGGYTF. CDR3 in DNA: TGTGCCACCAGAGGACAGGCCGGTGGCTACACCTTC.

The gene calls are TRBV29-1 and TRBJ1-2; the D is unclear. There are 12 residues in the CDR3. Germline V gene sequence: CDR1 SQVTM, CDR2 ANQGSEA. V was trimmed by 4 bases and J by 2 bases, leaving 8 bases between them. The CDR3 nucleotides read TGCAGCGTTGTGGGCCTGAACTATGGCTACACCTTC. It specifies CSVVGLNYGYTF.

The chain couples TRBV29-1 to TRBJ1-1; TRBD1 aligns across 9 bases. The CDR3 is 12 residues long. J lost 10 bases, V lost 7 bases, and 10 bases had no gene match. From germline, CDR1 is SQVTM and CDR2 ANQGSEA. CDR3 sequence reads: CSGGQGVGGAFF. The CDR3 nucleotides read TGCAGCGGGGGACAGGGAGTTGGCGGAGCTTTCTTT.

The chain combines TRBV7-8 with TRBJ2-3; 9 nucleotides align to TRBD2. Trimming cost V 3 bases and J 4 bases; bases outside gene matches: 5. Germline CDR1 is SGHVS and CDR2 is FQNEAQ. CDR3 length equals 15 residues. CDR3 sequence (DNA): TGTGCCAGCAGCTTGGGCGGGGGGGTCGCAGATACGCAGTATTTT. Translated, it gives CASSLGGGVADTQYF.

This clone turned up a few times. The chain recombines TRBV6-2 or TRBV6-3 with TRBJ2-5; D may be TRBD1 (5 bases). Trimming took off 2 bases at V and 4 bases at J, with 14 bases between the two ends. The length of the CDR3 is 15 residues. CDR1 MNHEY and CDR2 SVGEGT come from the germline V gene. The CDR3 reads CASSYDSSGRETQYF. The CDR3, as DNA: TGTGCCAGCAGTTACGACAGTTCAGGGCGAGAGACCCAGTACTTC.

V usage is TRBV12-3 or TRBV12-4 and J usage is TRBJ1-6; D might be TRBD1 (5 bases). V shed 3 bases and J shed 8 bases, with 8 bases lying between them. The length of the CDR3 is 13 residues. The CDR3: CASSFRVHSPLHF. The CDR3 coding sequence is TGTGCCAGCAGTTTCAGGGTTCATTCACCCCTCCACTTT.

This chain joins TRBV18 and TRBJ1-5; D is perhaps TRBD1 (6 bases). The germline CDR1 and CDR2 sequences are KGHSH and LQKENI. Between the trimmed V and J ends, which lost 4 bases and 3 bases, there was a span of 10 bases. This CDR3 has 14 amino acids. Written as DNA, the CDR3 is TGTGCCAGCTCACAGGACAGATTCAATCAGCCCCAGCATTTT. It is translated as CASSQDRFNQPQHF.

The J gene is TRBJ2-3, the V gene TRBV4-3, with TRBD2 as a possible D gene (5 bases). The CDR3 spans 17 residues. The germline V gene has CDR1 LGHNA and CDR2 YSLEER. V shed 2 bases and J shed 0 bases, with 15 bases lying between them. Here the CDR3 reads CASSQSGLSFSTDTQYF. CDR3 DNA sequence: TGCGCCAGCAGCCAATCCGGACTGTCCTTTAGCACAGATACGCAGTATTTT.

The rearrangement joins TRBV5-8 to TRBJ2-7, with D perhaps matching TRBD2 (5 bases). The CDR3 runs to 14 residues. Trimming left V 1 base short and J 1 base short, with 9 bases between. Germline loops: CDR1 SGHTS, CDR2 YDEGEE. The DNA of the CDR3 is TGTGCCAGCAGCTTGATCAGGACTTCCTACGAGCAGTACTTC. Protein sequence: CASSLIRTSYEQYF.

The chain links TRBV6-4 to TRBJ2-2; possibly TRBD2 for D (5 bases). Germline loops: CDR1 MRHNA, CDR2 SNTAGT. This CDR3 is 14 amino acids long. V dropped 3 bases and J dropped 4 bases, with 9 bases sitting between them. The CDR3 sequence is CASSDSGSTGELFF. CDR3 sequence (DNA): TGTGCCAGCAGTGATTCGGGGAGCACCGGGGAGCTGTTTTTT.

J is TRBJ2-7 and V is TRBV5-4, with 12 bases aligning to TRBD1. Germline V gene lookup returns CDR1 SGHNT and CDR2 YYREEE (reference sequence). The V gene end was trimmed by 3 bases and the J gene end by 3 bases; junction bases not matched to a gene: 4. This CDR3 is 15 amino acids long. DNA for the CDR3: TGTGCCAGCAGCTCCCGGGACAGGGGGCTCTACGAGCAGTACTTC. This translates into CASSSRDRGLYEQYF.

This clone is classed as medium-sized. This chain connects TRBV19 to TRBJ1-4; TRBD1 aligns across 8 bases. CDR1 and CDR2 from the germline V gene are LNHDA and SQIVND (reference sequence). The CDR3 runs 17 residues. Losses at the gene ends were 2 bases for V and 7 bases for J; bases not matched to a gene: 12. The CDR3 loop reads CASSIRGPGTGGEKLFF. CDR3 DNA sequence: TGTGCCAGTAGTATAAGGGGCCCCGGGACAGGTGGTGAAAAACTGTTTTTT.

The CDR3 loop is CASSSEGRGAQYF. CDR3 DNA: TGTGCCAGTAGTAGCGAGGGGCGGGGGGCGCAGTATTTT. The rearrangement joins TRBV19 to TRBJ2-3; TRBD2 matches 8 bases. Germline CDR1 reads LNHDA; CDR2 reads SQIVND (reference sequence). The CDR3 loop spans 13 amino acids. Trimming at V came to 4 bases and at J to 10 bases, leaving 7 bases not matched to a gene.

This clone was observed a handful of times. The V gene is TRBV3-1 (or the pseudogene TRBV3-2), the J gene TRBJ1-2; 8 bases align to TRBD1. This CDR3 is 14 amino acids long. Unmatched junction bases numbered 10, after V lost 4 bases and J lost 9 bases. Germline CDR1 and CDR2: LGHDT and YNNKEL (reference sequence). In nucleotides, the CDR3 is TGTGCCAGCAGCCCGACGACAGGGGTCATGCGCTACACCTTC. Translated: CASSPTTGVMRYTF.

V gene TRBV3-1 (or the pseudogene TRBV3-2) combines with J gene TRBJ2-1, with D uncertain. The CDR3 sequence is 13 residues long. Per the germline V gene, CDR1 is LGHDT and CDR2 is YNNKEL (reference sequence). Trimming cost V 1 base and J 2 bases, with 3 bases left between them. In DNA form, the CDR3 reads TGTGCCAGCAGCCAAGTCACCTACAATGAGCAGTTCTTC. Residues: CASSQVTYNEQFF.

V is TRBV7-2 and J is TRBJ2-5, with 11 bases aligning to TRBD2. V trimming: 1 base; J trimming: 6 bases; junction bases outside the gene matches: 7. The length of the CDR3 is 16 residues. In germline, CDR1 is SGHTA, CDR2 FQGNSA. As DNA, the CDR3 is TGTGCCAGCAGCTTAGTGTCTAGCGGGGGGCAGAAGACCCAGTACTTC. It codes for CASSLVSSGGQKTQYF.

This chain connects TRBV30 to TRBJ2-3; 10 bases align to TRBD2. The trim removed 6 bases at V and 3 bases at J, leaving 9 bases unmatched. This CDR3 has 15 amino acids. Germline V CDR1 and CDR2: GTSNPN, SVGIG (reference sequence). The CDR3 protein is CACRLAGPRTDTQYF. DNA for the CDR3: TGTGCCTGTAGACTAGCGGGCCCCCGGACAGATACGCAGTATTTT.

The rearrangement joins TRBV7-3 to TRBJ2-1; 12 bases map to TRBD2. CDR1 SGHTA and CDR2 FQGTGA come from the germline V gene. Trimming removed 5 bases from V and 9 bases from J; junction bases left unmatched: 14. The CDR3 loop spans 17 amino acids. This chain's CDR3 is CASSPSALAGGRSEQFF. For the CDR3, the DNA is TGTGCCAGCAGCCCAAGCGCTCTAGCGGGGGGGAGGAGTGAGCAGTTCTTC.

The chain uses TRBV6-5 and TRBJ1-2, with a possible D match to TRBD1 (6 bases). The CDR3 is 16 amino acids. From germline, CDR1 is MNHEY and CDR2 SVGAGI. The V end lost 0 bases, the J end lost 6 bases, and 17 bases lay between the germline ends. The CDR3 spells CASSYSRAQGRNGYTF. The CDR3 nucleotides are TGTGCCAGCAGTTACTCGAGGGCGCAGGGGAGAAATGGCTACACCTTC.

This clone was detected once. The rearrangement joins TRBV7-9 to TRBJ2-3; 7 bases fit TRBD1. V dropped 6 bases and J dropped 6; count of bases not matched to a gene: 6. The CDR3 totals 13 residues. Germline V lookup: CDR1 SEHNR, CDR2 FQNEAQ (reference sequence). The CDR3 nucleotides are TGTGCCAGCAGGTCGACAGGGAGCGATACGCAGTATTTT. Translating gives CASRSTGSDTQYF.

The genes are TRBV5-1 and TRBJ2-4; TRBD1 aligns across 7 bases. V lost 4 bases, J lost 0 bases, and 13 bases stayed unmatched. The CDR3 loop spans 18 amino acids. Germline V gene lookup returns CDR1 SGHRS and CDR2 YFSETQ. The CDR3 sequence is CASSEPQGLMEAKNIQYF. The CDR3 nucleotides read TGCGCCAGCAGCGAGCCACAGGGGCTGATGGAAGCCAAAAACATTCAGTACTTC. The whole variable domain, remainder taken from reference TRBV5-1 and TRBJ2-4, is KAGVTQTPRYLIKTRGQQVTLSCSPISGHRSVSWYQQTPGQGLQFLFEYFSETQRNKGNFPGRFSGRQFSNSRSEMNVSTLELGDSALYLCASSEPQGLMEAKNIQYFGAGTRLSVL.

The chain uses TRBV5-4 and TRBJ1-3; 7 bases match TRBD1. Trimming cost V 0 bases and J 1 base; bases outside gene matches: 10. The CDR3 spans 18 residues. Per germline, CDR1 SGHNT and CDR2 YYREEE (reference sequence). The CDR3 protein is CASSLGQGPVLSGNTIYF. CDR3 DNA sequence: TGTGCCAGCAGCTTGGGACAGGGACCTGTCCTTTCTGGAAACACCATATATTTT. Using reference TRBV5-4 and TRBJ1-3 for the parts outside the CDR3, the full variable domain is ETGVTQSPTHLIKTRGQQVTLRCSSQSGHNTVSWYQQALGQGPQFIFQYYREEENGRGNFPPRFSGLQFPNYSSELNVNALELDDSALYLCASSLGQGPVLSGNTIYFGEGSWLTVV.

This clone has more than one count but fewer than ten. The genes are TRBV4-3 and TRBJ1-6; 7 nucleotides line up with TRBD1. Germline CDR1 LGHNA, CDR2 YSLEER. The length of the CDR3 is 16 residues. Trimming took 6 bases from V and 8 from J; bases not matched to a gene: 13. The CDR3: CASSLRQGGLDSPLHF. Here the CDR3 DNA reads TGCGCCAGCAGTCTAAGACAGGGAGGATTGGATTCACCCCTCCACTTT.